This T cell receptor beta chain was recorded in a study of blood T cells in healthy people across ages (dated by TCRdb to the mid-2010s). Regarding the study in general: In model experiments, template switching captured about one uniquely barcoded TCR beta cDNA molecule for every two T cells. Age-related changes in TCR beta repertoire diversity were measured in the study by deep sequencing normalized with unique cDNA molecular identifiers. The donors were split into four age groups: young (average around 16 years), middle-aged (roughly 40), aged (62) and long-lived (approximately 80). Donors of different ages were randomly distributed across sequencing lanes to avoid experimental bias. The study analyzed two additional independent replicas of 1 million unique cDNA reads from the same blood draw for two donors, one aged 18 to 30 and one aged 80 or older.

This clonotype was picked up a small number of times. What this receptor recognizes is not known. No base qualities exist here, and no much larger clone lies one base off it. Overall results and qualifications from the work: Because donor CMV infection status was unknown, age-related changes in expanded clonotypes were potentially confounded. Total diversity estimates from one million sequenced T cells were considered lower bounds and underestimates. Because profiling used bulk unsorted PBMCs, naive and antigen-experienced compartments could not be compared conclusively. Compared with the aged group, more naive CD4+ T cells, fewer expanded clones and increased TCR diversity were shown by the long-lived group, suggesting age selection. There was a strong correlation between observed TCR beta diversity and the percentage of naive T cells measured by flow cytometry. As age increased, observed TCR beta diversity per million T cells dropped in a roughly linear way, and a significant reduction was already evident by age around 41.

The donors were roughly 39 Caucasian individuals from Russia, aged roughly 6 to 100 years, who were systemically healthy. Around 9.7 milliliters of peripheral blood were collected from each donor into EDTA-treated Vacutainer tubes. Ficoll-Paque density-gradient centrifugation was used to isolate PBMCs, with at least 7 million per sample. Total RNA was extracted from PBMCs with Trizol reagent, with at least 5.5 micrograms obtained per sample. For every donor, flow cytometry on a PBMC aliquot measured the percentage of naive CD45RAhigh/CD27high T cells. For CDR1 and CDR2, the germline V gene (reference sequence) lists LGHDT and YNNKEL. Including the terminal cysteine and phenylalanine, the CDR3 comprises 18 residues. The retained sequence is limited to the CDR3, 54 bases, with the frame set at the first base. Library prep was done by 5' RACE. Sequencing was carried out with an Illumina HiSeq 2500. The second PCR ran for roughly 7 to 12 cycles and used a J-beta primer mix along with a sample-barcoded 5' primer. A template-switch 5' adaptor carrying 12 random nucleotides introduced a unique molecular identifier onto each TCR beta cDNA molecule. Each sample yielded at least 2.5 million CDR3-containing paired-end reads. First-strand cDNA was synthesized from all RNA with the Mint cDNA synthesis kit, primed by a TRBC-specific oligonucleotide. All cDNA was treated with uracil-DNA glycosylase and then went through a first 18-cycle PCR with the universal primers M1SS and BC2_uni_R. As for the original processing: For normalization, 1 million high-quality reads, each with a distinct molecular identifier, were randomly selected from each sample. Instead of being binned into consensus sequences, reads with shared molecular identifiers were discarded. CDR3 identification, clonotype clustering and error correction used MiTCR with a Q25 quality threshold and the strictest error-elimination algorithm. Lower-bound total TCR beta diversity was estimated with a nonparametric unseen species model using Euler transformation. TCRdb reran the public reads through fastp at Q25 and MiXCR, keeping productive beta chains. Identical CDR3 protein sequences are pooled into one entry, listed with their most common genes and DNA. It is TCRdb's table, rather than the study itself, that gives the V and J calls and clone size. Within this sample are about 1,000,000 distinct CDR3 sequences, with roughly 45% of them counted one time only. The ten largest clones capture about 20% of the sample.

The receptor comes from an older woman in good health. The chain is made from TRBV3-1 and TRBJ2-5; 8 bases in the junction line up with TRBD1. The tail of the sequence fits TRBJ2-4 better, so the J call may be wrong. The sequenced material came from blood. The nucleotides are TGTGCCAGCAGCCAGTATCCGGACAGGGAGAGTGGCAAAAACATTCAGTACTTC. Its protein reads: CASSQYPDRESGKNIQYF.